This is a list of T cell receptor beta chains from one sample in a study of T cell repertoires in cytomegalovirus infection. TCRdb reprocessed the reads via MiXCR and lists one record per CDR3 protein. The sample yields tens of thousands of distinct CDR3 sequences, 4% seen once. Sequencing was performed on PBMCs. Receptor source: a human donor in good health (CMV status not recorded). Some clones in this sample may be carry-over from other donors' samples. Each CDR3 is given with its conserved first and last residue. Fields, in order: clone size, J gene, V gene, CDR3 protein. Not all rows give a size; the values are once, few, many and, for expanded clones, a class.

>-|TRBJ1-5|TRBV7-2
CASSLQGVINQPQHF
>many|TRBJ1-1|TRBV6-8
CASSPTGILLVAGNTEAFF
>many|TRBJ1-2|TRBV7-2
CASSPEWMRGYTF
>many|TRBJ2-1|TRBV10-3
CAIRISGRKDEQFF
>few|TRBJ2-5|TRBV5-4
CASTWWAGTSQETQYF
>many|TRBJ1-2|TRBV2
CASSEAGRGHGYTF
>many|TRBJ1-2|TRBV20-1
CSASPVSNYGYTF
>many|TRBJ2-7|TRBV7-8
CASSLGETGRIHEQYF
>many|TRBJ2-3|TRBV7-9
CASSLLQGRGDTQYF
>many|TRBJ1-2|TRBV20-1
CSANDGFDYGYTF
>many|TRBJ2-7|TRBV4-3
CASSLRGTSHEQYF